Listed below are T cell receptor beta chains from one sample, sequenced in a study of T cell responses to AZD1222 COVID-19 vaccine. Sequenced by immunoSEQ multiplex PCR; TCRdb stores in-frame clones only, minus some. The sample includes tens of thousands of clones, around four fifths of them seen just once. Sequencing used peripheral blood, obtained 28 days after the second AZD1222 dose. The receptors originated from an adult who received the AZD1222 COVID-19 vaccine. CDR3s include the opening cysteine and the closing phenylalanine or tryptophan. A D gene is named only where the DNA matches it firmly. Rows give clone size only sometimes, using once, few, many, or a class for an expanded clone.

TRBJ1-5,TRBV19,TRBD1,NA,CASSILGQGNNQPQHF,TGTGCCAGTAGTATCCTGGGACAGGGAAACAATCAGCCCCAGCATTTT
TRBJ2-3,TRBV11-3,TRBD1,few,CASSYGTGSDTQYF,TGTGCCAGCAGCTACGGGACAGGGTCAGATACGCAGTATTTT
TRBJ1-2,TRBV7-2,NA,NA,CASSPVQNYGYTF,TGTGCCAGCAGCCCTGTACAGAACTATGGCTACACCTTC
TRBJ1-2,TRBV18,NA,NA,CASSPEYDRWGTF,TGTGCCAGCTCACCGGAATATGACCGATGGGGCACCTTC
TRBJ2-2,TRBV9,NA,NA,CASRAINTGELFF,TGTGCCAGCCGAGCGATTAACACCGGGGAGCTGTTTTTT
TRBJ2-3,TRBV25-1,NA,NA,CASSEPSGGTDTQYF,TGTGCCAGCAGTGAACCATCAGGGGGCACAGATACGCAGTATTTT
TRBJ1-5,TRBV5-1,NA,NA,CASSLYAGAGQPQHF,TGCGCCAGCAGCTTGTACGCGGGCGCAGGACAGCCCCAGCATTTT
TRBJ2-5,TRBV19,NA,few,CASSIGSGTQYF,TGTGCCAGTAGTATAGGCTCAGGGACCCAGTACTTC
TRBJ2-7,TRBV7-2,NA,NA,CASSLGSRVTYEQYF,TGTGCCAGCAGCTTAGGGTCACGGGTTACCTACGAGCAGTACTTC
TRBJ1-3,TRBV19,TRBD1,NA,CASGDRGNTIYF,TGTGCCAGCGGGGACAGAGGAAACACCATATATTTT
TRBJ2-5,TRBV27,NA,NA,CASSPRGETQYF,TGTGCCAGCAGCCCACGGGGGGAGACCCAGTACTTC
TRBJ2-7,TRBV18,NA,NA,CASSPPRALYSYEQYF,TGTGCCAGCTCACCACCAAGGGCCCTATATTCCTACGAGCAGTACTTC
TRBJ1-1,TRBV5-8,TRBD1,NA,CASRLGTGRAMNTEAFF,TGTGCCAGCAGACTAGGGACAGGCAGAGCCATGAACACTGAAGCTTTCTTT
TRBJ2-5,TRBV5-5,NA,NA,CASSFQGEETQYF,TGTGCCAGCAGCTTCCAGGGAGAAGAGACCCAGTACTTC
TRBJ1-5,TRBV9,TRBD1,NA,CASSAGTGSRQPQHF,TGTGCCAGCAGCGCCGGGACAGGGTCGCGTCAGCCCCAGCATTTT
TRBJ1-1,TRBV11-3,NA,NA,CASSLGVNTEAFF,TGTGCCAGCAGCTTAGGGGTGAACACTGAAGCTTTCTTT
TRBJ1-1,TRBV30,TRBD1,NA,CAWNGQGDPEAFF,TGTGCCTGGAATGGACAGGGGGATCCTGAAGCTTTCTTT
TRBJ1-4,TRBV4-1,NA,NA,CASSHVEEKLFF,TGCGCCAGCAGCCATGTTGAGGAAAAACTGTTTTTT
TRBJ1-6,TRBV11-2,NA,NA,CASSLASSGGSPLHF,TGTGCCAGCAGCTTAGCCAGTTCTGGGGGTTCACCCCTCCACTTT
TRBJ1-2,TRBV9,NA,NA,CASSVEPRGSYGYTF,TGTGCCAGCAGCGTAGAGCCCCGTGGGTCCTATGGCTACACCTTC
TRBJ2-2,TRBV7-2,NA,NA,CASSLGGSGELFF,TGTGCCAGCAGCTTAGGGGGCTCGGGGGAGCTGTTTTTT
TRBJ1-4,TRBV15,NA,NA,CATSRSEKLFF,TGTGCCACCAGCAGGAGTGAAAAACTGTTTTTT
TRBJ2-7,TRBV5-5,TRBD2,NA,CASSLLGLAGGYEQYF,TGTGCCAGCAGCCTCCTGGGACTAGCGGGGGGATACGAGCAGTACTTC
TRBJ1-1,TRBV12-5,NA,few,CASGLDTGTEAFF,TGTGCTAGTGGTTTGGACACGGGGACTGAAGCTTTCTTT
TRBJ1-4,TRBV2,TRBD1,NA,CASSVQGATNEKLFF,TGTGCCAGCAGTGTTCAGGGGGCAACTAATGAAAAACTGTTTTTT
TRBJ1-6,TRBV19,NA,NA,CASNKVPAYNSPLHF,TGTGCCAGTAACAAGGTACCAGCCTATAATTCACCCCTCCACTTT
TRBJ2-7,TRBV28,TRBD2,NA,CASTIRGGIDEQYF,TGTGCCAGCACTATACGGGGGGGCATAGACGAGCAGTACTTC
TRBJ2-1,TRBV28,NA,few,CASSSGAYNEQFF,TGTGCCAGCAGCTCAGGGGCGTACAATGAGCAGTTCTTC
TRBJ2-1,TRBV7-6,TRBD2,NA,CASTPYSGGAGKFYEQFF,TGTGCCAGCACCCCGTATAGCGGGGGGGCCGGGAAGTTTTATGAGCAGTTCTTC
TRBJ2-7,TRBV3-1/TRBV3-2,NA,NA,CASSQDPLDPYEQYF,TGTGCCAGCAGCCAAGATCCCTTGGATCCCTACGAGCAGTACTTC
TRBJ2-5,TRBV27,NA,NA,CASSWGGEETQYF,TGTGCCAGCAGTTGGGGAGGAGAAGAGACCCAGTACTTC
TRBJ2-5,TRBV7-2,TRBD2,NA,CASSLPQTWGAGETQYF,TGTGCCAGCAGCTTGCCCCAGACGTGGGGAGCGGGGGAGACCCAGTACTTC
TRBJ2-1,TRBV2,TRBD2,few,CASEPGTSGGARISEQFF,TGTGCCAGCGAACCGGGGACTAGCGGGGGGGCCCGGATTTCTGAGCAGTTCTTC
TRBJ1-6,TRBV7-2,NA,NA,CASSFVGLNNSPLHF,TGTGCCAGCAGCTTTGTAGGGCTGAATAATTCACCCCTCCACTTT
TRBJ2-2,TRBV7-8,NA,many,CASSSRGGTVNGGELFF,TGTGCCAGCAGCTCCAGAGGGGGAACGGTAAATGGCGGGGAGCTGTTTTTT
TRBJ2-5,TRBV4-1,TRBD2,NA,CASSQGAGLARSGQETQYF,TGCGCCAGCAGCCAAGGAGCGGGACTAGCTAGGTCCGGGCAGGAGACCCAGTACTTC
TRBJ1-4,TRBV4-1,NA,few,CASSLVDRSNEKLFF,TGCGCCAGCAGCCTGGTGGACAGATCAAATGAAAAACTGTTTTTT
TRBJ1-2,TRBV30,NA,once,CAWSEWGLGDYGYTF,TGTGCCTGGAGTGAGTGGGGGCTAGGGGACTATGGCTACACCTTC
TRBJ1-1,TRBV27,NA,once,CASSDRRGTEAFF,TGTGCCAGCAGCGACAGGAGGGGGACTGAAGCTTTCTTT